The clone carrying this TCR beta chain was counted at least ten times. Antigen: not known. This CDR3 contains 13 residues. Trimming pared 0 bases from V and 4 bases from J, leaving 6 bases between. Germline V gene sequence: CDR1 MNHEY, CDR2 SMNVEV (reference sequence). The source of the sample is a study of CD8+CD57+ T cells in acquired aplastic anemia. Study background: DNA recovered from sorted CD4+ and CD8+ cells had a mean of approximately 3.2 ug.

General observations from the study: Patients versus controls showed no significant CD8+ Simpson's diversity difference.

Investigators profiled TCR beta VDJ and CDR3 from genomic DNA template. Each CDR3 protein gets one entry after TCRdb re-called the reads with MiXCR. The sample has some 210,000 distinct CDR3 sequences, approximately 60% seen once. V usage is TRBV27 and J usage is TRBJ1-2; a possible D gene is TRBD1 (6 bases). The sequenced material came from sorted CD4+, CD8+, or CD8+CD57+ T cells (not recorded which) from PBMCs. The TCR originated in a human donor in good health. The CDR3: CASSLSGGYGYTF. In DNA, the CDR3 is TGTGCCAGCAGTTTATCAGGGGGCTATGGCTACACCTTC.